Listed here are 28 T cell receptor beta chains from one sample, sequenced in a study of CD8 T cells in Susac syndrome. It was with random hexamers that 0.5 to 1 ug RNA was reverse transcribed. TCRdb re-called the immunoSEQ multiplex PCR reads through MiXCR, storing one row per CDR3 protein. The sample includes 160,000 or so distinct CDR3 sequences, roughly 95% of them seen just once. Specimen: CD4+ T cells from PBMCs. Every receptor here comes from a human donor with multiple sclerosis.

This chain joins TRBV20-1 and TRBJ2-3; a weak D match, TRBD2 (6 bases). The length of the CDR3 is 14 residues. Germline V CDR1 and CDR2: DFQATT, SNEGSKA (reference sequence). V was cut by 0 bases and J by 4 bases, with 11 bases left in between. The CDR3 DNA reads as TGCAGTGCTAGAGATGGGGGGATAGCAGATACGCAGTATTTT. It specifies CSARDGGIADTQYF.

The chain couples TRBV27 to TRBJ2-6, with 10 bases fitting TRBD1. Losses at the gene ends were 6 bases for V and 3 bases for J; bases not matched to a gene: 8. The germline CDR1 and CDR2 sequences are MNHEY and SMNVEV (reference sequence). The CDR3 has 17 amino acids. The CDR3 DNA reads TGTGCCAGCAGCCCGGGACAGGGGATAGTTGGGGCCAACGTCCTGACTTTC. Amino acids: CASSPGQGIVGANVLTF.

CDR3 bases: TGTGCCAGCATGGTAGGCGGTGGAAACACCATATATTTT. It is translated as CASMVGGGNTIYF. V and J are TRBV6-1 and TRBJ1-3; D is unclear. There are 13 residues in the CDR3. Trimming removed 7 bases from V and 3 bases from J, with 10 bases in between. Germline V gene data show CDR1 as MNHNS and CDR2 as SASEGT.

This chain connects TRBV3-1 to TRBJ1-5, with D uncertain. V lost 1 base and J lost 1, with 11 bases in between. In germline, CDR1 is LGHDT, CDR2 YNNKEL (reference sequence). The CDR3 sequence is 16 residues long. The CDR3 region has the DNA TGTGCCAGCAGCCAAGGTAGCGGAAACAGCAATCAGCCCCAGCATTTT. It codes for CASSQGSGNSNQPQHF.

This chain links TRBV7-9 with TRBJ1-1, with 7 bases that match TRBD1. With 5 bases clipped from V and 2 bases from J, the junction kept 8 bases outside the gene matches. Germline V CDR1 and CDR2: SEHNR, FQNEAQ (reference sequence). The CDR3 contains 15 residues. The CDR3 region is CASSPTGRYNTEAFF. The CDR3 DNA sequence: TGTGCCAGCAGCCCGACAGGGCGATATAACACTGAAGCTTTCTTT.

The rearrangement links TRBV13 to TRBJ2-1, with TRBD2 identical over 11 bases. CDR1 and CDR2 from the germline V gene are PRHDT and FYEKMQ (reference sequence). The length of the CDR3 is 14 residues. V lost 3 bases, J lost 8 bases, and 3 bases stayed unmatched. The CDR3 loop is CASSFTSGGDEQFF. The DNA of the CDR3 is TGTGCCAGCAGCTTCACTAGCGGGGGAGATGAGCAGTTCTTC.

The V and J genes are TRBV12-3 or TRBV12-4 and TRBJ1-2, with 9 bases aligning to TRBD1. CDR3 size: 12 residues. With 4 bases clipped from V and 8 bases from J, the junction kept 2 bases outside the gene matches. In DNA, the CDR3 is TGTGCCAGCAGTTACAGGGGGCAAGGCTACACCTTC. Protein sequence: CASSYRGQGYTF.

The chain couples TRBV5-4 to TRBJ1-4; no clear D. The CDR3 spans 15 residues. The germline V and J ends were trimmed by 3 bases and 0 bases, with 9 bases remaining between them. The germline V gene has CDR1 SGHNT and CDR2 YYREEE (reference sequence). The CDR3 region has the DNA TGTGCCAGCAGCTCGGAGAGTGCAACTAATGAAAAACTGTTTTTT. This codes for CASSSESATNEKLFF.

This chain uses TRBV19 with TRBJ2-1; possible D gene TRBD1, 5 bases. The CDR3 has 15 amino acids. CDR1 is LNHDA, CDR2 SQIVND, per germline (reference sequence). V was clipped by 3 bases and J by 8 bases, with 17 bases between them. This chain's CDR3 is CASSIDGPTRDEQFF. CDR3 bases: TGTGCCAGTAGTATCGACGGCCCTACCAGGGATGAGCAGTTCTTC.

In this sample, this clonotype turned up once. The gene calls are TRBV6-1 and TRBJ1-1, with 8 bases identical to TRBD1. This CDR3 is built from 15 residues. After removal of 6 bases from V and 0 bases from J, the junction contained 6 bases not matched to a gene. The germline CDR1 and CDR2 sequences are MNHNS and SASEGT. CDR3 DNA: TGTGCCAGCAGCCCAAGGACAGGGCTGAACACTGAAGCTTTCTTT. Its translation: CASSPRTGLNTEAFF.

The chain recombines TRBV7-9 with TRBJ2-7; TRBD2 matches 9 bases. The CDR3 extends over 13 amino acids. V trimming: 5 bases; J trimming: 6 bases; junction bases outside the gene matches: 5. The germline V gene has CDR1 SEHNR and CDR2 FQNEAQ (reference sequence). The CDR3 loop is CASSQTRGGEQYF. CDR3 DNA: TGTGCCAGCAGCCAAACGCGGGGGGGCGAGCAGTACTTC.

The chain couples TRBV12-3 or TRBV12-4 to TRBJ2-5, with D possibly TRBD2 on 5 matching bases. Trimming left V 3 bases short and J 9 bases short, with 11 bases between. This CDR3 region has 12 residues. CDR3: CASSFGRDAQYF. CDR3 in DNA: TGTGCCAGCAGTTTCGGCCGGGATGCCCAGTACTTC.

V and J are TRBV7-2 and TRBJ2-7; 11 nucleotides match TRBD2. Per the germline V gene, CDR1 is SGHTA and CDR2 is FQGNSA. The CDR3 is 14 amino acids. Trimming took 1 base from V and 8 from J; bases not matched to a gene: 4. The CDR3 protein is CASSLGVAGGKQYF. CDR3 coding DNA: TGTGCCAGCAGCTTAGGTGTAGCGGGAGGGAAGCAGTACTTC.

This CDR3 is CASTHRDRGSYEQYF. The CDR3 coding sequence is TGCGCCAGCACCCACCGGGACAGGGGATCCTACGAGCAGTACTTC. The chain employs TRBV5-1 and TRBJ2-7, with TRBD1 matching over 10 bases. The CDR3 extends over 15 amino acids. V shed 6 bases, J shed 1 base, and the junction held 7 bases outside the gene matches. Germline V gene lookup returns CDR1 SGHRS and CDR2 YFSETQ.

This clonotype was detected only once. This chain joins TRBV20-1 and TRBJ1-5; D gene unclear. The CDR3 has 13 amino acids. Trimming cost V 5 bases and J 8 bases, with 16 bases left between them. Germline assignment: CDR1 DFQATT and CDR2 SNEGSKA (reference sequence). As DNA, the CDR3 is TGCAGTGCTCTGACGGGAAGAAGAGAGCCCCAGCATTTT. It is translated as CSALTGRREPQHF.

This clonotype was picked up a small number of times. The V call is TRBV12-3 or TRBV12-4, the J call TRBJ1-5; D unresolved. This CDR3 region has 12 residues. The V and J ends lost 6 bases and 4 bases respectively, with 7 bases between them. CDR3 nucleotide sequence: TGTGCCAGCAGCCAGAATAATCAGCCCCAGCATTTT. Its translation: CASSQNNQPQHF.

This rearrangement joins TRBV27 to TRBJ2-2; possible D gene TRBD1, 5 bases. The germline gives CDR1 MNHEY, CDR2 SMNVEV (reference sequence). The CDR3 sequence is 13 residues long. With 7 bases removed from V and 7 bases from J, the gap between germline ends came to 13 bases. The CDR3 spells CASKLQDSGELFF. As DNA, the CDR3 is TGTGCCAGCAAACTACAGGATAGCGGGGAGCTGTTTTTT.

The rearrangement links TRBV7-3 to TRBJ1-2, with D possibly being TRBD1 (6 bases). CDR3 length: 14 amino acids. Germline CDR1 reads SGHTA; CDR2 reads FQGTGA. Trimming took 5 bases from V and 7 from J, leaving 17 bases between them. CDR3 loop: CASSPTHRDAGYTF. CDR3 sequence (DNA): TGTGCCAGCAGCCCGACCCACAGGGACGCTGGCTACACCTTC.

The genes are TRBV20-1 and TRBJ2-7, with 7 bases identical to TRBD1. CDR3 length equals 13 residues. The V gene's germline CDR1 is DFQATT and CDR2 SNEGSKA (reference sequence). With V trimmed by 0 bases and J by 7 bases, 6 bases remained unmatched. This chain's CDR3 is CSARDGTAEEQYF. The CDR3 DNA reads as TGCAGTGCTAGAGATGGGACAGCTGAGGAGCAGTACTTC.

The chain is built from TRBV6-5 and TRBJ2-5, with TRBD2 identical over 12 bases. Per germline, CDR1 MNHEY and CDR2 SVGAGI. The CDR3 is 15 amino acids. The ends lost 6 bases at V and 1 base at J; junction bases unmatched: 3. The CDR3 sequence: CASRQLAGGQETQYF. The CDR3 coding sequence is TGTGCCAGCAGGCAACTAGCGGGAGGCCAAGAGACCCAGTACTTC.

CDR3 region: CASSKGGVGYGYTF. Here the CDR3 DNA reads TGTGCCAGCAGTAAGGGGGGGGTGGGCTATGGCTACACCTTC. V gene TRBV6-5 combines with J gene TRBJ1-2, with D perhaps matching TRBD1 (6 bases). V shed 5 bases and J shed 4 bases, with 14 bases lying between them. CDR1 MNHEY and CDR2 SVGAGI come from the germline V gene. This CDR3 contains 14 residues.

The CDR3 here is CASSVGVRGYGYTF. DNA for the CDR3: TGCGCCAGCAGTGTAGGGGTCAGAGGCTATGGCTACACCTTC. The V gene is TRBV10-2, the J gene TRBJ1-2, with a possible D match to TRBD1 (5 bases). V was cut by 4 bases and J by 4 bases, with 13 bases left in between. The CDR3 sequence is 14 residues long. In germline, CDR1 is WSHSY, CDR2 SAAADI.

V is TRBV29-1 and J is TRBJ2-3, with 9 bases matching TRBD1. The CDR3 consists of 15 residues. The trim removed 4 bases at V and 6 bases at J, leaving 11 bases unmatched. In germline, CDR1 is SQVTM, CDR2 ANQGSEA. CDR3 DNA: TGCAGCGTTGCCCCGTCCGGGACAGGGAGGGATACGCAGTATTTT. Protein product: CSVAPSGTGRDTQYF.

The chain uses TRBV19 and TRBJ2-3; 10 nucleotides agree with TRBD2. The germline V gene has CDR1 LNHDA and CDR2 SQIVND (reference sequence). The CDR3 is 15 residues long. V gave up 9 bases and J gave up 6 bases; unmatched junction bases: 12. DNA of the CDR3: TGTGCCAGCAGACGAGGGCTAGCGGGAGTGGATACGCAGTATTTT. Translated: CASRRGLAGVDTQYF. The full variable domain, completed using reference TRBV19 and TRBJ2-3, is DGGITQSPKYLFRKEGQNVTLSCEQNLNHDAMYWYRQDPGQGLRLIYYSQIVNDFQKGDIAEGYSVSREKKESFPLTVTSAQKNPTAFYLCASRRGLAGVDTQYFGPGTRLTVL.

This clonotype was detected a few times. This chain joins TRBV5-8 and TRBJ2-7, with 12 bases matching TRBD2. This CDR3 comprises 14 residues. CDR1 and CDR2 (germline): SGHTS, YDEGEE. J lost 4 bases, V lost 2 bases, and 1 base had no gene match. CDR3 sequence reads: CASSFGLAGYEQYF. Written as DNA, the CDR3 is TGTGCCAGCAGCTTTGGACTAGCGGGATACGAGCAGTACTTC.

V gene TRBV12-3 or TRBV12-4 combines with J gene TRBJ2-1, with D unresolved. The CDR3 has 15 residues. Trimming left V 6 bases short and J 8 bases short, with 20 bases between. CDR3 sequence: CASRRVEVRGDEQFF. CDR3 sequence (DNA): TGTGCCAGCAGGCGTGTAGAAGTCCGCGGCGATGAGCAGTTCTTC.

Here the CDR3 reads CAGAGLAGVAGELFF. For the CDR3, the DNA is TGTGCCGGTGCGGGACTAGCGGGAGTCGCCGGGGAGCTGTTTTTT. V gene TRBV6-2 or TRBV6-3 combines with J gene TRBJ2-2; 14 bases map to TRBD2. The CDR3 runs 15 residues. The V gene end was trimmed by 11 bases and the J gene end by 6 bases; junction bases not matched to a gene: 8. The germline V gene encodes CDR1 MNHEY and CDR2 SVGEGT.

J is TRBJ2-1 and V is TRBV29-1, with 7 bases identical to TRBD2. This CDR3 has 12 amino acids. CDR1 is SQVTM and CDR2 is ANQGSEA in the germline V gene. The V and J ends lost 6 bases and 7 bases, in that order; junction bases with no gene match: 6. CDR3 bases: TGCAGCGTAGGCCGACTAGCTAATGAGCAGTTCTTC. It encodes CSVGRLANEQFF.